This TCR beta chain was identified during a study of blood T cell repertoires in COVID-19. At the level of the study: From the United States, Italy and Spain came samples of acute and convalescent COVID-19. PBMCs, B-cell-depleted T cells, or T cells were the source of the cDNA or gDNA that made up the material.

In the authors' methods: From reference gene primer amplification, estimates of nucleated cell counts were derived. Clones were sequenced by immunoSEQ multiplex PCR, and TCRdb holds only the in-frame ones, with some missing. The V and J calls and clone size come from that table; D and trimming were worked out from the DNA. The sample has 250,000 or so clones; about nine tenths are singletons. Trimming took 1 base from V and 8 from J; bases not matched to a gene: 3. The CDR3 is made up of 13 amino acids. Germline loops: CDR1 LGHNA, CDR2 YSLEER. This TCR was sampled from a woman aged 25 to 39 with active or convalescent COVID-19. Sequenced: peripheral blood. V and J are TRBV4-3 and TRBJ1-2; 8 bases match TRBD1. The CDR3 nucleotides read TGCGCCAGCAGCCAAGGACAGGGGAGCGGCTACACCTTC. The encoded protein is CASSQGQGSGYTF.